This passage covers 3 T cell receptor beta chains from one sample sequenced in a study of blood T cell repertoires in COVID-19. Sequencing used immunoSEQ multiplex PCR; TCRdb keeps in-frame clones, though not all of them. The sample records 75,000 to 100,000 clones, about 87% being singletons. Sequenced sample: peripheral blood. Receptors were obtained from a human donor with acute or convalescent COVID-19. The donor label of this sample is uncertain.

V and J are TRBV6-6 and TRBJ2-6; 7 positions match TRBD1. With V trimmed by 5 bases and J by 0 bases, 10 bases remained unmatched. The CDR3 consists of 18 residues. Looked up from germline, CDR1 is MNHNY and CDR2 is SVGAGI (reference sequence). In DNA, the CDR3 is TGTGCCAGCAGTCTCCGGGACAGTCGAAGCTCTGGGGCCAACGTCCTGACTTTC. It translates to CASSLRDSRSSGANVLTF.

The chain has TRBV29-1 and TRBJ1-2; TRBD1 agrees at 9 bases. The length of the CDR3 is 14 residues. Trimming took 3 bases from V and 5 from J; bases not matched to a gene: 7. Germline-derived CDR1 and CDR2 are SQVTM and ANQGSEA. This CDR3 reads CSVDGSGQGYGYTF. In DNA, the CDR3 is TGCAGCGTTGACGGCTCGGGACAGGGTTATGGCTACACCTTC.

This clone was picked up a small number of times. The CDR3 DNA sequence: TGTGCCAGCAGTTTATCGGCTAGCGCGGATACGCAGTATTTT. Amino acid sequence: CASSLSASADTQYF. This chain joins TRBV27 and TRBJ2-3; weak D call: TRBD2 (6 bases). CDR1 MNHEY and CDR2 SMNVEV come from the germline V gene (reference sequence). The CDR3 consists of 14 residues. V lost 0 bases, J lost 6 bases, and 10 bases lay in between.